The clone carrying this TCR beta chain has just one count. The antigen is undetermined. The data stem from a study of T cell responses to AZD1222 COVID-19 vaccine. Germline assignment: CDR1 MDHEN and CDR2 SYDVKM. The CDR3 spans 16 residues. J gave up 0 bases and V 6 bases, and 6 bases lay outside the gene matches. Points from the study as a whole: Recipients of AZD1222 seropositive at baseline numbered only 5 or 6.

Produced via immunoSEQ multiplex PCR; TCRdb's table is partial and in-frame only. The data show 150,000 to 200,000 clones, 85% to 95% seen once. The material was peripheral blood, obtained on day 0 of AZD1222 vaccination. The chain links TRBV28 to TRBJ2-1; the match to TRBD2 covers 9 bases. The sequence was collected from an adult in good health. The CDR3 spells CASSSLSGSSYNEQFF. CDR3 DNA sequence: TGTGCCAGCAGCTCTCTTAGCGGGAGCTCCTACAATGAGCAGTTCTTC.